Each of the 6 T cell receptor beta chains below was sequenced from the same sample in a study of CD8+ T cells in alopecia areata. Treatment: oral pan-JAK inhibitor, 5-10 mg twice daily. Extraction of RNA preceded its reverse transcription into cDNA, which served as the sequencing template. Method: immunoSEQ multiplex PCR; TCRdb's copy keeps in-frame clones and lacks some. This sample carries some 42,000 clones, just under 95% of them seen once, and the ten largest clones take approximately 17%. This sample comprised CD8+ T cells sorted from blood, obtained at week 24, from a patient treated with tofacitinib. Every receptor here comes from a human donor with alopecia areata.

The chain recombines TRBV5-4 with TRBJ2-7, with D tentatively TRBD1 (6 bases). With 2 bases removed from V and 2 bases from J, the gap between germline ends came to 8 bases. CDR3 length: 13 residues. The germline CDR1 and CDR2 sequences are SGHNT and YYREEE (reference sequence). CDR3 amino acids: CASSFKGAYEQYF. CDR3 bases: TGTGCCAGCAGCTTCAAGGGGGCCTACGAGCAGTACTTC.

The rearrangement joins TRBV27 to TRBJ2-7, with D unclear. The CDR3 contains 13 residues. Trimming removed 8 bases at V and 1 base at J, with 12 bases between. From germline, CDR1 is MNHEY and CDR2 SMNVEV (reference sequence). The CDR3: CASSTMKSYEQYF. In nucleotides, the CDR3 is TGTGCCAGCTCCACGATGAAATCCTACGAGCAGTACTTC.

In DNA, the CDR3 is TGCGCCAGCAGCCAACGGACAGGGGGGTACGAGCAGTACTTC. This translates into CASSQRTGGYEQYF. V and J are TRBV4-1 and TRBJ2-7; TRBD1 agrees at 10 bases. After removal of 2 bases from V and 4 bases from J, the junction contained 2 bases not matched to a gene. The CDR3 has 14 amino acids. Germline V gene lookup returns CDR1 MGHRA and CDR2 YSYEKL.

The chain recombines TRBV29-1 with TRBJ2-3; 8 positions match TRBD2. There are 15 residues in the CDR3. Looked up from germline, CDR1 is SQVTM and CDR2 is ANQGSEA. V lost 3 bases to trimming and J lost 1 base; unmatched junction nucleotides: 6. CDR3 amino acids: CSVDREGRGTDTQYF. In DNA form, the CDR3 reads TGCAGCGTTGATCGGGAGGGTCGGGGCACAGATACGCAGTATTTT.

The CDR3 nucleotides read TGTGCCAGCAGTTACTCGAAGGTCAATGAGCAGTTCTTC. This translates into CASSYSKVNEQFF. This rearrangement joins TRBV6-5 to TRBJ2-1; D unclear. The CDR3 contains 13 residues. CDR1 MNHEY and CDR2 SVGAGI come from the germline V gene. With 0 bases removed from V and 6 bases from J, the gap between germline ends came to 6 bases.

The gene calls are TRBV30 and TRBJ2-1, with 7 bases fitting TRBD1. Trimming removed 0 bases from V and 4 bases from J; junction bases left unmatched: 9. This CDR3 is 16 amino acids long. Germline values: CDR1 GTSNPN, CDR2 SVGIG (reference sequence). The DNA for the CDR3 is TGTGCCTGGAGTGTTATGAGGGGGCTGACATACAATGAGCAGTTCTTC. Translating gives CAWSVMRGLTYNEQFF. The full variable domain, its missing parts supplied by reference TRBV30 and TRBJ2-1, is SQTIHQWPATLVQPVGSPLSLECTVEGTSNPNLYWYRQAAGRGLQLLFYSVGIGQISSEVPQNLSASRPQDRQFILSSKKLLLSDSGFYLCAWSVMRGLTYNEQFFGPGTRLTVL.